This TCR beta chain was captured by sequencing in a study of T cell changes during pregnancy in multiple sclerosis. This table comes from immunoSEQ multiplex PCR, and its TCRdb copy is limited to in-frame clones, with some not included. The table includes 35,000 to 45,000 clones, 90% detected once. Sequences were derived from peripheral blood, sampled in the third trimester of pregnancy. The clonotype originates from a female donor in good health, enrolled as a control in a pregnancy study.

The CDR3 DNA follows: TGTGCCAGCAGCCCCTTAGCGGGGGGGCTTGGGGAGCTGTTTTTT. It codes for CASSPLAGGLGELFF. The genes are TRBV7-3 and TRBJ2-2; 11 nucleotides line up with TRBD2. The CDR3 is 15 amino acids. Germline CDR1 is SGHTA and CDR2 is FQGTGA. The V and J ends lost 5 bases and 8 bases, in that order; junction bases with no gene match: 7.